This TCR beta chain appears in the sequencing data of a study of blood T cell repertoires in COVID-19. Study-level information: COVID-19 samples from acute and convalescent phases originated in the United States, Italy and Spain.

The germline V and J ends were trimmed by 7 bases and 0 bases, with 8 bases remaining between them. CDR3 size: 13 residues. Per the germline V gene, CDR1 is MNHNY and CDR2 is SVGAGI (reference sequence). Methods used by the authors: By means of reference gene primer amplification, nucleated cell counts were estimated. TCRdb keeps only in-frame clones here, not all; method: immunoSEQ multiplex PCR. V and J calls plus clone size are reproduced from that table; the DNA served to infer D and trimming. The table records 150,000 to 200,000 clones, roughly 79% of them present only once. V gene TRBV6-6 combines with J gene TRBJ2-3, with a tentative D call TRBD2 (5 bases). The sequencing sample was made of peripheral blood. The clonotype was recovered from a woman aged 65 to 85 with acute or convalescent COVID-19. The CDR3, as DNA: TGTGCCAGCACAAGAGGGAGCACAGATACGCAGTATTTT. It codes for CASTRGSTDTQYF.